This T cell receptor (beta chain) was recorded in a study of identical twins (dated by TCRdb to the mid-2010s). Context from the whole study: The study deep-sequenced TCR alpha and beta repertoires from monozygotic twins, unrelated adults of various ages and cord blood to test whether fetal clonotypes persist. Replicate twin experiments were performed at different times using different library preparation protocols to rule out contamination. General study outcomes and caveats: The excess sharing between twins in beta out-of-frame sequences was weaker because fewer shared sequences reduced the signal-to-noise ratio. In monozygotic twins, recombination models systematically underestimated out-of-frame TCR alpha sharing, but the models matched the sharing seen between unrelated individuals. Zero-insertion analyses could be partly confounded by invariant T cells such as MAIT and iNKT, although diverse VJ usage argued against such confounding for most clonotypes. Because the same donors could not be followed over many years, the conclusions relied on cross-sectional statistical analysis. Abundant cord blood beta clonotypes had fewer insertions, young adult naive repertoires showed a similar but weaker trend, and memory repertoires showed no such trend. Out-of-frame TCR alpha sequences shared between twins showed an excess of low generation-probability sequences compared with coincidental sharing between unrelated individuals.

The table lists this clonotype with many counts. Its antigen remains undetermined. The input lacks base qualities; no much larger clone sits a single base away. The library came from 5' RACE. The listed sequencing device is Illumina HiSeq 2000. Template switching introduced a universal primer binding site; the final cDNA contained a unique molecular identifier, enabling accurate counting of TCR cDNA molecules. First-strand cDNA for TCR alpha and beta chains was synthesized from specific primers in the conserved constant-segment region. To control for contamination, each cDNA library was double barcoded with a SMART-Mk sample barcode plus Illumina barcodes. TruSeq adapter sequences, together with Illumina sample barcodes, were added in two successive PCR steps. The Illumina HiSeq platform was used with custom primers to sequence TCR alpha and beta cDNA libraries. Per the source publication's procedure: MiGEC was used to process raw reads and extract unique molecular identifiers, and MiXCR was used to find CDR3 positions. Recombination models were inferred per individual with the repgenHMM and IGoR tools using an EM algorithm. Shared clonotype analysis was performed with the tcR package in R, normalizing sharing by the product of cloneset sizes. To study raw recombination free of thymic and clonal selection effects, out-of-frame nonproductive sequences were analyzed. Starting from the raw public reads, TCRdb applied fastp trimming at Q25, assembled clones with MiXCR and retained in-frame beta chains. Each CDR3 protein gets just one entry, which takes the most common genes and DNA from the rows behind it. TCRdb, rather than the study authors, made the V and J calls. Counted in this sample were over 200,000 distinct CDR3 sequences; less than 9.5% of them appeared once. The ten largest clones represent 5.1% of the sample.

The germline V gene specifies MNHNS as CDR1 and SASEGT as CDR2. The CDR3 numbers 15 residues from cysteine through phenylalanine. Solely the CDR3 DNA is kept, with 45 bases framed from the first base. V is reduced by 5 bases and J by 0 bases, leaving a spacing of 11 bases between them. Only healthy Caucasian donors were included. Miltenyi CD45RO+ enrichment and human naive T-cell isolation kits were used to isolate memory (CD45RO+) and naive T cells from PBMC. The chain is assembled from TRBV6-1 and TRBJ1-5, with TRBD1 perhaps the D gene, on 5 matching bases. The receptor comes from a woman between 18 and 30 years old in good health. Sequenced: memory (CD45RO+) T cells sorted from blood. The cell subset or site label of this sample denotes: CD45RO+ enriched T cells. The CDR3: CASSRQPYSNQPQHF. The sequence in DNA is TGTGCCAGCAGTAGACAGCCTTATAGCAATCAGCCCCAGCATTTT.